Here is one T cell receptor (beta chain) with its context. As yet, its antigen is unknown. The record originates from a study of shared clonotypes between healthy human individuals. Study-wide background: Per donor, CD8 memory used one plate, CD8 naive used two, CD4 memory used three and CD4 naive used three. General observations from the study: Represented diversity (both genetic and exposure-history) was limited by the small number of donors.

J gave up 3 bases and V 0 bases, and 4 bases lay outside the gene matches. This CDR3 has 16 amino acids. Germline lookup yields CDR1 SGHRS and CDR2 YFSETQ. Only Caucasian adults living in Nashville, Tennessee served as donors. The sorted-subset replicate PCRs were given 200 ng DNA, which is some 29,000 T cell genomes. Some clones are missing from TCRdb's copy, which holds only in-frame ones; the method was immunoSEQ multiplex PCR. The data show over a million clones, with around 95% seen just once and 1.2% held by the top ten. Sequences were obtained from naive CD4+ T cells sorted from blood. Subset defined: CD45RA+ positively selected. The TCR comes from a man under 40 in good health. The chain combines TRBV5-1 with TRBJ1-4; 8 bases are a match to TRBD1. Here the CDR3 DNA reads TGCGCCAGCAGCTTGGGGCAGGGGGCGTCTAATGAAAAACTGTTTTTT. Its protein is CASSLGQGASNEKLFF.